The clone carrying this TCR beta chain qualifies as medium-sized (0.01 to 0.1%). The data were taken from a study of T cells after yellow fever vaccination. V lost 4 bases, J lost 5 bases, and 10 bases stayed unmatched. The CDR3 runs 18 residues. Germline V gene sequence: CDR1 SGHRS, CDR2 YFSETQ. MiXCR, run by TCRdb on the 5' RACE reads, gives a single entry per CDR3 protein. Of 25,000 to 40,000 distinct CDR3 sequences in the sample, 6.6% were seen once. This sequence originates from a man between 18 and 29 years old who received the YFV17D yellow fever vaccine. The J gene is TRBJ2-2, the V gene TRBV5-1; 14 bases are a match to TRBD2. Specimen: PBMCs, either bulk or a sorted T-cell subset (CD4+, CD8+, memory, or dextramer-sorted; not recorded which), collected on the day of the first yellow fever vaccination. For the CDR3, the DNA is TGCGCCAGCAGCCCCTTCGGGACTAGCGGGGGAGGAACCGGGGAGCTGTTTTTT. Residues: CASSPFGTSGGGTGELFF.